These 8 T cell receptor beta chains originate from one sample sequenced in a study of blood T cells in healthy people across ages. The use of a sample-barcoded 5' primer and a J-beta primer mix characterized a second PCR of about 7 to 12 cycles. Via MiXCR, TCRdb re-called the 5' RACE reads, giving one row per CDR3 protein. The sample lists almost 550,000 distinct CDR3 sequences; 24% were seen once. Another study also made use of these data, one on T cells of mothers and their children.

The source material was blood. Receptor source: a boy under 18 in good health.

The chain links TRBV7-2 to TRBJ2-7, with TRBD1 matching over 10 bases. J lost 2 bases, V lost 5 bases, and 15 bases had no gene match. Germline V gives CDR1 SGHTA, CDR2 FQGNSA. The CDR3 spans 18 residues. The CDR3 is CASSKTGTGVSGTYEQYF. CDR3 nucleotide sequence: TGTGCCAGCAGCAAAACCGGGACAGGGGTGTCCGGGACCTACGAGCAGTACTTC.

The chain links TRBV9 to TRBJ2-7; a possible D gene is TRBD2 (6 bases). The germline V and J ends were trimmed by 2 bases and 2 bases, with 11 bases remaining between them. This CDR3 spans 14 amino acids. Germline V lookup: CDR1 SGDLS, CDR2 YYNGEE. The CDR3 coding sequence is TGTGCCAGCAGCGTCCCCGGACTACCCTACGAGCAGTACTTC. Residues: CASSVPGLPYEQYF.

The rearrangement joins TRBV20-1 to TRBJ1-5; D is perhaps TRBD1 (6 bases). Germline loops: CDR1 DFQATT, CDR2 SNEGSKA (reference sequence). The CDR3 sequence is 17 residues long. V lost 1 base to trimming and J lost 3 bases, with 19 bases between them. DNA for the CDR3: TGCAGTGCTAGAGCTCTCTTTGGCGGGGGGCACAATCAGCCCCAGCATTTT. Translated: CSARALFGGGHNQPQHF.

V usage is TRBV2 and J usage is TRBJ2-5; D ambiguous. The germline V and J ends were trimmed by 2 bases and 1 base, with 8 bases remaining between them. The germline CDR1 and CDR2 sequences are SNHLY and FYNNEI. This CDR3 region has 14 residues. The CDR3 DNA follows: TGTGCCAGCAGTGAATCGGCAGGCCAAGAGACCCAGTACTTC. This gives the protein CASSESAGQETQYF.

This clonotype was seen more than once but under ten times. This chain uses TRBV27 with TRBJ2-1, with D possibly matching TRBD1 (5 bases). The germline V gene encodes CDR1 MNHEY and CDR2 SMNVEV (reference sequence). This CDR3 is built from 14 residues. Trimming took off 2 bases at V and 2 bases at J, with 7 bases between the two ends. The chain's CDR3 is CASSLTGAYNEQFF. The CDR3, as DNA: TGTGCCAGCAGTTTAACAGGAGCCTACAATGAGCAGTTCTTC.

This chain connects TRBV5-1 to TRBJ1-2; D unclear. Germline V gene sequence: CDR1 SGHRS, CDR2 YFSETQ. This CDR3 is built from 17 residues. Trimming took off 5 bases at V and 8 bases at J, with 28 bases between the two ends. The CDR3 loop is CASSSLNAGTPEGGYTF. Here the CDR3 DNA reads TGCGCCAGCAGTTCCTTGAACGCCGGCACCCCCGAGGGAGGCTACACCTTC.

J is TRBJ1-1 and V is TRBV7-2; no firm D call. Germline V gene data show CDR1 as SGHTA and CDR2 as FQGNSA. This CDR3 contains 13 residues. Trimming stripped 2 bases from V and 5 bases from J, with 9 bases between. The CDR3 DNA sequence: TGTGCCAGCAGCTTAATGGGTTTAACTGAAGCTTTCTTT. It encodes CASSLMGLTEAFF. Together with reference TRBV7-2 and TRBJ1-1, the CDR3 gives the full variable domain: GAGVSQSPSNKVTEKGKDVELRCDPISGHTALYWYRQSLGQGLEFLIYFQGNSAPDKSGLPSDRFSAERTGGSVSTLTIQRTQQEDSAVYLCASSLMGLTEAFFGQGTRLTVV.

The CDR3 coding sequence is TGCAGTGCTAGAAGAACAGGGGGGGTCACTGAAGCTTTCTTT. Translated: CSARRTGGVTEAFF. The chain couples TRBV20-1 to TRBJ1-1; 8 nucleotides align to TRBD1. Germline values: CDR1 DFQATT, CDR2 SNEGSKA (reference sequence). The CDR3 totals 14 residues. Germline trimming cut 2 bases from V and 4 bases from J; bases unmatched to any gene: 6.